Listed here are 15 T cell receptor beta chains from one sample, sequenced in a study of identical twins. TCRdb reanalysed the 5' RACE reads using MiXCR and keeps one entry per CDR3 protein. The table lists 400,000 to 550,000 distinct CDR3 sequences, less than 25% of them singletons. These sequences were also reported in another study, on T cells expressing NK-cell markers.

Sequenced input: CD4+ T cells sorted from blood. The receptor set was obtained from a woman younger than 30 in good health.

The rearrangement uses TRBV20-1 and TRBJ2-5; 11 positions match TRBD2. The CDR3 spans 14 residues. CDR1 and CDR2 from the germline V gene are DFQATT and SNEGSKA (reference sequence). V gave up 5 bases and J gave up 0 bases; unmatched junction bases: 2. CDR3 loop: CSAGTSGDQETQYF. Written as DNA, the CDR3 is TGCAGTGCTGGGACTAGCGGAGACCAAGAGACCCAGTACTTC.

The chain has TRBV20-1 and TRBJ1-2; D unclear. CDR3 length: 11 residues. Germline CDR1 DFQATT, CDR2 SNEGSKA (reference sequence). The V gene lost 4 bases and the J gene lost 6 bases, with 9 bases spanning the gap. DNA of the CDR3: TGCAGTGCTATTGATGTTGATGGCTACACCTTC. This translates into CSAIDVDGYTF.

This rearrangement joins TRBV6-1 to TRBJ2-3; D remains ambiguous. The CDR3 sequence is 15 residues long. The germline V gene has CDR1 MNHNS and CDR2 SASEGT. V was trimmed by 5 bases and J by 0 bases, leaving 12 bases between them. The CDR3 sequence is CASSLQPQSTDTQYF. The CDR3 DNA is TGTGCCAGCAGTCTCCAACCTCAAAGCACAGATACGCAGTATTTT.

The chain combines TRBV12-3 or TRBV12-4 with TRBJ2-1, with unresolved D. The V end lost 3 bases, the J end lost 10 bases, and 7 bases lay between the germline ends. The CDR3 has 11 residues. In nucleotides, the CDR3 is TGTGCCAGCAGTTTCATGGGGGAGCAGTTCTTC. Translated, it gives CASSFMGEQFF.

This clonotype was counted a few times. This chain connects TRBV7-9 to TRBJ2-3, with D possibly being TRBD1 or TRBD2 (5 bases each). The CDR3 is 14 amino acids. Germline V CDR1 and CDR2: SEHNR, FQNEAQ (reference sequence). V was shortened by 3 bases and J by 5 bases, with 12 bases between the two germline ends. In DNA, the CDR3 is TGTGCCAGCAGCTTGGGGGTCAGCGGAGATACGCAGTATTTT. Its protein product is CASSLGVSGDTQYF. Complete variable domain (other parts from reference TRBV7-9 and TRBJ2-3): DTGVSQNPRHKITKRGQNVTFRCDPISEHNRLYWYRQTLGQGPEFLTYFQNEAQLEKSRLLSDRFSAERPKGSFSTLEIQRTEQGDSAMYLCASSLGVSGDTQYFGPGTRLTVL.

V and J are TRBV5-6 and TRBJ2-1; D might be TRBD2 (6 bases). V was pared by 4 bases and J by 4 bases, with 12 bases between. There are 14 residues in the CDR3. Germline CDR1 is SGHDT and CDR2 is YYEEEE. The CDR3 loop reads CASSRPLAYNEQFF. The CDR3 nucleotides read TGTGCCAGCAGCCGTCCACTAGCTTACAATGAGCAGTTCTTC.

In this sample, this clonotype turned up once. The rearrangement joins TRBV12-5 to TRBJ2-1, with TRBD2 matching 7 bases. J gave up 4 bases and V 2 bases, and 11 bases lay outside the gene matches. CDR3 size: 17 residues. Germline values: CDR1 LGHNT, CDR2 FRNRAP. The CDR3 region has the DNA TGTGCTAGTGGTTTGCCCGGAGGCGGGGGACGTTACAATGAGCAGTTCTTC. Translating it yields CASGLPGGGGRYNEQFF.

This clonotype appeared a few times. The CDR3 coding sequence is TGCAGTGCTAGCCCTCGACTAGCGGGGGACACAGATACGCAGTATTTT. Translation gives CSASPRLAGDTDTQYF. J is TRBJ2-3 and V is TRBV20-1, with 12 bases that match TRBD2. Per germline, CDR1 DFQATT and CDR2 SNEGSKA (reference sequence). Trimming at V came to 3 bases and at J to 2 bases, leaving 6 bases not matched to a gene. The CDR3 sequence is 16 residues long.

This clonotype turned up a few times. The rearrangement links TRBV20-1 to TRBJ2-7, with 10 bases matching TRBD2. V was clipped by 5 bases and J by 3 bases; unmatched bases: 4. The germline CDR1 and CDR2 sequences are DFQATT and SNEGSKA (reference sequence). The CDR3 consists of 13 residues. CDR3 sequence (DNA): TGCAGTGCTGAACGGACTAGCGGCTACGAGCAGTACTTC. This encodes CSAERTSGYEQYF.

The rearrangement joins TRBV29-1 to TRBJ2-7; 7 nucleotides align to TRBD1. J was trimmed by 1 base and V by 6 bases; bases with no gene match: 9. CDR1 SQVTM and CDR2 ANQGSEA come from the germline V gene. The CDR3 sequence is 14 residues long. The CDR3 loop is CSVKPGQTSYEQYF. The CDR3 coding sequence is TGCAGCGTCAAACCGGGACAGACATCCTACGAGCAGTACTTC.

The chain combines TRBV12-3 or TRBV12-4 with TRBJ2-6; tentatively, D is TRBD1 (5 bases). Trimming stripped 8 bases from V and 0 bases from J, with 17 bases between. The CDR3 contains 17 residues. The CDR3: CASADTPDLSGANVLTF. Written as DNA, the CDR3 is TGTGCCAGCGCGGACACTCCGGACCTCTCTGGGGCCAACGTCCTGACTTTC.

The V and J genes are TRBV11-2 and TRBJ2-1; 9 bases agree with TRBD1. The CDR3 is made up of 16 amino acids. The V and J ends lost 2 bases and 2 bases, in that order; junction bases with no gene match: 4. Germline CDR1 is SGHAT and CDR2 is FQNNGV. CDR3 protein: CASSLIDRGAYNEQFF. Written as DNA, the CDR3 is TGTGCCAGCAGCTTAATCGACAGGGGGGCCTACAATGAGCAGTTCTTC.

This clonotype has more than one count but fewer than ten. J is TRBJ1-2 and V is TRBV7-9, with D unclear. V was trimmed by 2 bases and J by 4 bases, leaving 11 bases between them. The CDR3 spans 14 residues. The V gene's germline CDR1 is SEHNR and CDR2 FQNEAQ (reference sequence). The chain's CDR3 is CASSLISKGYGYTF. The CDR3 DNA follows: TGTGCCAGCAGCTTAATATCGAAGGGCTATGGCTACACCTTC.

To note about this clonotype: This may be a read error: a much more frequent sequence differs by one nucleotide. This chain uses TRBV6-2 or TRBV6-3 with TRBJ2-1; the D gene is possibly TRBD2 (6 bases). CDR1 and CDR2 (germline): MNHEY, SVGEGT. V shed 6 bases and J shed 5 bases, with 14 bases lying between them. This CDR3 is built from 14 residues. The CDR3 region is CASREVAENNEQFF. The CDR3 nucleotides are TGTGCCAGCAGGGAGGTAGCGGAGAACAATGAGCAGTTCTTC.

This sequence joins TRBV6-1 and TRBJ2-2; weak D call: TRBD2 (5 bases). The CDR3 runs to 13 residues. Trimming removed 8 bases from V and 4 bases from J, with 11 bases in between. Germline-derived CDR1 and CDR2 are MNHNS and SASEGT. CDR3 DNA sequence: TGTGCCAGCGGAGGCCAGGCCACCGGGGAGCTGTTTTTT. This gives the protein CASGGQATGELFF.